These 2 T cell receptor beta chains came from one sample sequenced in a study of blood T cell repertoires in COVID-19. The repertoire was sequenced with immunoSEQ multiplex PCR; TCRdb's copy has only in-frame clones and lacks some. The sample records about 180,000 clones, approximately 85% being singletons. Sample: PBMCs or T cells enriched from blood (not recorded which). These receptors were taken from a man aged 35 to 55 who had recovered from COVID-19.

This clone was seen a single time. The rearrangement joins TRBV9 to TRBJ1-6, with D unclear. The V end lost 0 bases, the J end lost 10 bases, and 8 bases lay between the germline ends. This CDR3 has 13 residues. From germline, CDR1 is SGDLS and CDR2 YYNGEE. The CDR3 reads CASSVGARSPLHF. The CDR3 DNA follows: TGTGCCAGCAGCGTAGGCGCGAGGTCACCCCTCCACTTT.

This rearrangement joins TRBV7-2 to TRBJ2-7; 7 bases match TRBD1. Germline CDR1 reads SGHTA; CDR2 reads FQGNSA. This CDR3 spans 13 amino acids. Germline trimming cut 6 bases from V and 4 bases from J; bases unmatched to any gene: 6. The DNA for the CDR3 is TGTGCCAGCAGTATCGGGACAGTTTACGAGCAGTACTTC. This encodes CASSIGTVYEQYF.